This T cell receptor (beta chain) was captured by sequencing in a study of blood T cell repertoires in COVID-19. Across the study: The analysed material was cDNA or gDNA that came from T cells, B-cell-depleted T cells, or PBMCs.

Participants came from under 30 US areas, aged roughly 18 to 100 years. Measured with immunoSEQ multiplex PCR; TCRdb has only the in-frame clones, and not every one. The table has about 220,000 clones, roughly 88% seen once. This receptor was taken from a woman in her thirties or forties with acute COVID-19. Sequencing used PBMCs or T cells enriched from blood (not recorded which).

The CDR3 DNA reads TGTGCCAGCAGCTTGGTTACAGGGTTTTGGGACTATGGCTACACCTTC. It encodes CASSLVTGFWDYGYTF. The chain recombines TRBV5-8 with TRBJ1-2, with D perhaps TRBD1 (6 bases). The CDR3 covers 16 residues. V shed 0 bases and J shed 3 bases, with 15 bases lying between them. In germline, CDR1 is SGHTS, CDR2 YDEGEE.